Below, 30 T cell receptor beta chains from the same sample are listed, as sequenced in a study of CD8 T cells in Susac syndrome. When the RNA was reverse transcribed, random hexamers were used with an input of roughly 0.45 to 1 ug. TCRdb itself ran the immunoSEQ multiplex PCR reads through MiXCR, one entry per CDR3 protein. Altogether about 150,000 distinct CDR3 sequences are present, about 94% being singletons, with the ten largest covering more than 0.2%. The sample was CD8+ T cells from PBMCs. These receptors were obtained from a human donor with multiple sclerosis.

The chain links TRBV20-1 to TRBJ2-3; TRBD2 agrees at 12 bases. Looked up from germline, CDR1 is DFQATT and CDR2 is SNEGSKA (reference sequence). V shed 0 bases, J shed 2 bases, and the junction held 6 bases outside the gene matches. There are 17 residues in the CDR3. The CDR3 spells CSARDPTSGGPTDTQYF. For the CDR3, the DNA is TGCAGTGCTAGAGACCCGACTAGCGGGGGCCCCACAGATACGCAGTATTTT.

This clonotype is a singleton in its sample. The rearrangement uses TRBV2 and TRBJ1-1; D is unclear. Per germline, CDR1 SNHLY and CDR2 FYNNEI. The length of the CDR3 is 13 residues. V shed 7 bases and J shed 11 bases, with 20 bases lying between them. In nucleotides, the CDR3 is TGTGCCAGCAACGAGGCCGGAGCCGTGTGGGCTTTCTTT. Its translation: CASNEAGAVWAFF.

The chain carries TRBV20-1 and TRBJ2-7; no definite D call. The V end was cut by 0 bases, the J end by 4 bases, with 10 bases between. The CDR3 length is 13 residues. Germline CDR1 DFQATT, CDR2 SNEGSKA (reference sequence). CDR3 sequence (DNA): TGCAGTGCTAGAGAATATACAGTATACGAGCAGTACTTC. Protein sequence: CSAREYTVYEQYF.

The rearrangement uses TRBV30 and TRBJ2-1; 7 bases agree with TRBD2. Unmatched junction bases numbered 2, after V lost 0 bases and J lost 0 bases. CDR1 is GTSNPN, CDR2 SVGIG, per germline (reference sequence). CDR3 length: 15 amino acids. In DNA form, the CDR3 reads TGTGCCTGGAGTGTGGGAGGGAGCTCCTACAATGAGCAGTTCTTC. Amino acid sequence: CAWSVGGSSYNEQFF. The variable domain in full, completed from reference TRBV30 and TRBJ2-1, reads SQTIHQWPATLVQPVGSPLSLECTVEGTSNPNLYWYRQAAGRGLQLLFYSVGIGQISSEVPQNLSASRPQDRQFILSSKKLLLSDSGFYLCAWSVGGSSYNEQFFGPGTRLTVL.

This chain links TRBV18 with TRBJ1-5; 9 bases are shared with TRBD1. The CDR3 contains 19 residues. Germline V gene lookup returns CDR1 KGHSH and CDR2 LQKENI. Trimming removed 3 bases from V and 0 bases from J; junction bases left unmatched: 12. The CDR3 DNA reads as TGTGCCAGCTCACCCGACACCGGGACAGGGAGCTATAGCAATCAGCCCCAGCATTTT. This translates into CASSPDTGTGSYSNQPQHF.

The chain carries TRBV7-9 and TRBJ1-1; D remains ambiguous. This CDR3 has 12 residues. Trimming cost V 5 bases and J 6 bases, with 10 bases left between them. The germline CDR1 and CDR2 sequences are SEHNR and FQNEAQ (reference sequence). CDR3 DNA: TGTGCCAGCAGCCAACCTTTACCTGAAGCTTTCTTT. This gives the protein CASSQPLPEAFF.

The chain carries TRBV4-1 and TRBJ2-7; a weak D match, TRBD2 (5 bases). The germline gives CDR1 MGHRA, CDR2 YSYEKL. CDR3 length: 15 amino acids. V was trimmed by 4 bases and J by 0 bases, leaving 13 bases between them. This CDR3 is CASSPQRTNSYEQYF. The DNA of the CDR3 is TGCGCCAGCAGCCCGCAGCGGACCAACTCCTACGAGCAGTACTTC.

The chain is built from TRBV20-1 and TRBJ2-1; TRBD2 agrees at 13 bases. CDR1 and CDR2 from the germline V gene are DFQATT and SNEGSKA (reference sequence). CDR3 size: 14 residues. J lost 6 bases, V lost 4 bases, and 3 bases had no gene match. CDR3 amino acids: CSAKTSGGANEQFF. CDR3 in DNA: TGCAGTGCTAAAACTAGCGGGGGGGCCAATGAGCAGTTCTTC.

The chain links TRBV4-1 to TRBJ2-1; no firm D call. V was shortened by 1 base and J by 0 bases, with 7 bases between the two germline ends. The CDR3 has 15 amino acids. CDR1 is MGHRA, CDR2 YSYEKL, per germline. CDR3 loop: CASSQGSISYNEQFF. The CDR3 DNA is TGCGCCAGCAGCCAAGGATCAATCTCCTACAATGAGCAGTTCTTC.

The chain employs TRBV14 and TRBJ2-7; 8 bases map to TRBD2. V shed 2 bases and J 2 bases; nucleotides not matched to a gene: 8. Germline V gives CDR1 SGHDN, CDR2 FVKESK. CDR3 length: 16 residues. CDR3 nucleotide sequence: TGTGCCAGCAGCCAAATCGGGGGGGCCCCTCCCTACGAGCAGTACTTC. As protein: CASSQIGGAPPYEQYF.

As DNA, the CDR3 is TGTGCCAGCAGCCAAAGCCTGAAGGGCGCGGTTGGCTACACCTTC. Amino acid sequence: CASSQSLKGAVGYTF. The chain carries TRBV3-1 and TRBJ1-2; D ambiguous. Germline V lookup: CDR1 LGHDT, CDR2 YNNKEL (reference sequence). This CDR3 is built from 15 residues. V lost 2 bases to trimming and J lost 7 bases, with 17 bases between them.

The chain joins TRBV15 to TRBJ1-5; 7 nucleotides align to TRBD1. The V segment lost 1 base and the J segment 4 bases; nucleotides outside the gene matches: 4. This CDR3 is built from 15 residues. Germline CDR1 and CDR2: LNHNV and YYDKDF (reference sequence). The CDR3, as DNA: TGTGCCACCAGCAGAGCGGGACAGACGAATCAGCCCCAGCATTTT. Amino acids: CATSRAGQTNQPQHF.

The genes are TRBV27 and TRBJ2-7, with D perhaps TRBD1 (6 bases). This CDR3 spans 14 amino acids. From germline, CDR1 is MNHEY and CDR2 SMNVEV (reference sequence). The ends were cut back, 3 bases at V and 0 bases at J, with 9 bases in the middle. The CDR3 DNA follows: TGTGCCAGCAGTTTGCAGGGGAGCTCCTACGAGCAGTACTTC. The encoded protein is CASSLQGSSYEQYF.

Here the CDR3 reads CSARGGQGLYEQYF. In DNA, the CDR3 is TGCAGTGCTAGAGGCGGACAGGGGCTGTACGAGCAGTACTTC. This sequence joins TRBV20-1 and TRBJ2-7; TRBD1 matches at 9 bases. The CDR3 is 14 residues long. The V gene's germline CDR1 is DFQATT and CDR2 SNEGSKA (reference sequence). V was pared by 1 base and J by 4 bases, with 5 bases of the junction left unmatched.

The chain employs TRBV9 and TRBJ1-1; D is perhaps TRBD1 (5 bases). The V end was cut by 3 bases, the J end by 0 bases, with 9 bases between. Germline V lookup: CDR1 SGDLS, CDR2 YYNGEE. CDR3 size: 14 residues. The CDR3 nucleotides read TGTGCCAGCAGCGCCCAGGGTATGAACACTGAAGCTTTCTTT. Translated: CASSAQGMNTEAFF.

CDR3 amino acids: CASSPRRDRPGDTQYF. In nucleotides, the CDR3 is TGTGCCAGCAGCCCCAGGCGGGACAGGCCAGGGGATACGCAGTATTTT. J is TRBJ2-3 and V is TRBV9; 8 bases agree with TRBD1. The V and J ends lost 4 bases and 6 bases, in that order; junction bases with no gene match: 13. The length of the CDR3 is 16 residues. Germline CDR1 and CDR2: SGDLS and YYNGEE.

The rearrangement uses TRBV5-6 and TRBJ2-7; 10 bases fit TRBD1. The germline gives CDR1 SGHDT, CDR2 YYEEEE. The CDR3 runs 12 residues. After removal of 10 bases from V and 6 bases from J, the junction contained 7 bases not matched to a gene. CDR3 sequence: CAYGTGDSEQYF. DNA of the CDR3: TGTGCCTACGGGACAGGGGACTCCGAGCAGTACTTC.

The J gene is TRBJ1-5, the V gene TRBV5-1; unclear D gene. CDR1 and CDR2 from the germline V gene are SGHRS and YFSETQ. Trimming removed 2 bases at V and 3 bases at J, with 6 bases between. This CDR3 is 13 amino acids long. In DNA, the CDR3 is TGCGCCAGCAGCTTTTTTTCCAATCAGCCCCAGCATTTT. It codes for CASSFFSNQPQHF.

Here the CDR3 DNA reads TGTGCCAGCAGCTTACAAGTCGCAGCTTTCTTT. It codes for CASSLQVAAFF. J is TRBJ1-1 and V is TRBV7-9; no reliable D call. CDR1 SEHNR and CDR2 FQNEAQ come from the germline V gene (reference sequence). Trimming cost V 2 bases and J 10 bases, with 8 bases left between them. The CDR3 extends over 11 amino acids.

V and J are TRBV6-2 or TRBV6-3 and TRBJ1-1, with TRBD1 as a possible D gene (6 bases). The length of the CDR3 is 12 residues. V was cut by 4 bases and J by 8 bases, with 11 bases left in between. Germline CDR1 reads MNHEY; CDR2 reads SVGEGT. CDR3 protein: CASSLQGVEAFF. The CDR3, as DNA: TGTGCCAGCAGTTTACAGGGAGTGGAAGCTTTCTTT.

This clonotype was observed a few times. The gene calls are TRBV29-1 and TRBJ2-7; TRBD2 is a possible D gene (5 bases). CDR3 length equals 11 residues. V was cut by 4 bases and J by 2 bases, with 6 bases left in between. The germline gives CDR1 SQVTM, CDR2 ANQGSEA. The CDR3 nucleotides are TGCAGCGTTGCGGGAACCTACGAGCAGTACTTC. Residues: CSVAGTYEQYF.

The J gene is TRBJ1-6, the V gene TRBV6-1; the D gene is possibly TRBD1 (6 bases). V was clipped by 2 bases and J by 6 bases, with 14 bases between them. This CDR3 is built from 16 residues. Looked up from germline, CDR1 is MNHNS and CDR2 is SASEGT. The DNA for the CDR3 is TGTGCCAGCAGTGAACAGGGGCGGCTAGGTAATTCACCCCTCCACTTT. Amino acids: CASSEQGRLGNSPLHF.

The chain carries TRBV6-2 or TRBV6-3 and TRBJ1-2; D unresolved. Trimming cost V 5 bases and J 6 bases, with 19 bases left between them. The CDR3 length is 15 residues. CDR1 MNHEY and CDR2 SVGEGT come from the germline V gene. In nucleotides, the CDR3 is TGTGCCAGCAGTGACCTTTTGGAGGGTGACCATGGCTACACCTTC. It is translated as CASSDLLEGDHGYTF.

The V gene is TRBV29-1, the J gene TRBJ2-7; no clear D gene. CDR3 size: 13 residues. The V gene lost 7 bases and the J gene lost 0 bases, with 13 bases spanning the gap. CDR1 SQVTM and CDR2 ANQGSEA come from the germline V gene. The CDR3 DNA reads as TGCAGCGCTCTGACGGAGACCTCCTACGAGCAGTACTTC. This encodes CSALTETSYEQYF.

V is TRBV29-1 and J is TRBJ1-2; D is possibly TRBD1 (5 bases). The CDR3 length is 13 residues. Germline V gene lookup returns CDR1 SQVTM and CDR2 ANQGSEA. Trimming took 8 bases from V and 8 from J, leaving 21 bases between them. The CDR3 region has the DNA TGCAGCACAGGTCCCACTTCCGATAACGGCTACACCTTC. Its translation is CSTGPTSDNGYTF.

DNA of the CDR3: TGTGCCAGCAGTCCCCTCGGAAGCGGGGGGGCCGACGAGCAGTACTTC. Protein sequence: CASSPLGSGGADEQYF. The J gene is TRBJ2-7, the V gene TRBV27; 10 bases are shared with TRBD2. V was pared by 5 bases and J by 5 bases, with 12 bases of the junction left unmatched. The CDR3 runs 16 residues. Germline CDR1 is MNHEY and CDR2 is SMNVEV (reference sequence).

The rearrangement uses TRBV12-5 and TRBJ2-7; a possible D gene is TRBD2 (6 bases). CDR1 and CDR2 from the germline V gene are LGHNT and FRNRAP. The germline V and J ends were trimmed by 3 bases and 3 bases, with 12 bases remaining between them. This CDR3 is built from 14 residues. The DNA for the CDR3 is TGTGCTAGTGGTTTATACAGGACTATCTACGAGCAGTACTTC. This translates into CASGLYRTIYEQYF.

V and J are TRBV30 and TRBJ2-7; D gene ambiguous. V lost 0 bases and J 3 bases, leaving 0 bases between the germline ends. The CDR3 contains 10 residues. Germline V gives CDR1 GTSNPN, CDR2 SVGIG (reference sequence). CDR3 in amino acids: CAWSVYEQYF. The CDR3 DNA reads as TGTGCCTGGAGTGTCTACGAGCAGTACTTC.

V usage is TRBV12-3 or TRBV12-4 and J usage is TRBJ2-7, with 7 bases matching TRBD1. The CDR3 is made up of 14 amino acids. After removal of 4 bases from V and 4 bases from J, the junction contained 7 bases not matched to a gene. The CDR3 is CASSSKTGYYEQYF. The CDR3 DNA reads TGTGCCAGCAGTTCTAAGACAGGGTATTACGAGCAGTACTTC.

The gene calls are TRBV5-1 and TRBJ2-5, with 8 positions matching TRBD1. CDR1 and CDR2 (germline): SGHRS, YFSETQ. Trimming at V came to 4 bases and at J to 1 base, leaving 6 bases not matched to a gene. The CDR3 runs 15 residues. CDR3: CASSPIRGLQETQYF. The CDR3 DNA reads as TGCGCCAGCAGCCCCATCAGGGGGCTCCAAGAGACCCAGTACTTC.